The present entry profiles one T cell receptor (beta chain) with its context. Only in-frame clones appear in the TCRdb table, and some are missing; sequencing was by immunoSEQ multiplex PCR. Among approximately 97,000 clones listed, 70% to 90% were seen once. This CDR3 spans 20 amino acids. CDR1 and CDR2 (germline): SGHDN, FVKESK. With 3 bases removed from V and 7 bases from J, the gap between germline ends came to 31 bases. These data belong to a study of identifying expanded T cells in peripheral blood. The source is a person aged 18 to 70 in good health. Input material: blood. The chain has TRBV14 and TRBJ2-1; D may match TRBD1 or TRBD2 (6 bases each). For the CDR3, the DNA is TGTGCCAGCAGCCAGTGGGGGCAGGGGAGGCGTCGCGACTGGCTAAATGAGCAGTTCTTC. Its translation: CASSQWGQGRRRDWLNEQFF.